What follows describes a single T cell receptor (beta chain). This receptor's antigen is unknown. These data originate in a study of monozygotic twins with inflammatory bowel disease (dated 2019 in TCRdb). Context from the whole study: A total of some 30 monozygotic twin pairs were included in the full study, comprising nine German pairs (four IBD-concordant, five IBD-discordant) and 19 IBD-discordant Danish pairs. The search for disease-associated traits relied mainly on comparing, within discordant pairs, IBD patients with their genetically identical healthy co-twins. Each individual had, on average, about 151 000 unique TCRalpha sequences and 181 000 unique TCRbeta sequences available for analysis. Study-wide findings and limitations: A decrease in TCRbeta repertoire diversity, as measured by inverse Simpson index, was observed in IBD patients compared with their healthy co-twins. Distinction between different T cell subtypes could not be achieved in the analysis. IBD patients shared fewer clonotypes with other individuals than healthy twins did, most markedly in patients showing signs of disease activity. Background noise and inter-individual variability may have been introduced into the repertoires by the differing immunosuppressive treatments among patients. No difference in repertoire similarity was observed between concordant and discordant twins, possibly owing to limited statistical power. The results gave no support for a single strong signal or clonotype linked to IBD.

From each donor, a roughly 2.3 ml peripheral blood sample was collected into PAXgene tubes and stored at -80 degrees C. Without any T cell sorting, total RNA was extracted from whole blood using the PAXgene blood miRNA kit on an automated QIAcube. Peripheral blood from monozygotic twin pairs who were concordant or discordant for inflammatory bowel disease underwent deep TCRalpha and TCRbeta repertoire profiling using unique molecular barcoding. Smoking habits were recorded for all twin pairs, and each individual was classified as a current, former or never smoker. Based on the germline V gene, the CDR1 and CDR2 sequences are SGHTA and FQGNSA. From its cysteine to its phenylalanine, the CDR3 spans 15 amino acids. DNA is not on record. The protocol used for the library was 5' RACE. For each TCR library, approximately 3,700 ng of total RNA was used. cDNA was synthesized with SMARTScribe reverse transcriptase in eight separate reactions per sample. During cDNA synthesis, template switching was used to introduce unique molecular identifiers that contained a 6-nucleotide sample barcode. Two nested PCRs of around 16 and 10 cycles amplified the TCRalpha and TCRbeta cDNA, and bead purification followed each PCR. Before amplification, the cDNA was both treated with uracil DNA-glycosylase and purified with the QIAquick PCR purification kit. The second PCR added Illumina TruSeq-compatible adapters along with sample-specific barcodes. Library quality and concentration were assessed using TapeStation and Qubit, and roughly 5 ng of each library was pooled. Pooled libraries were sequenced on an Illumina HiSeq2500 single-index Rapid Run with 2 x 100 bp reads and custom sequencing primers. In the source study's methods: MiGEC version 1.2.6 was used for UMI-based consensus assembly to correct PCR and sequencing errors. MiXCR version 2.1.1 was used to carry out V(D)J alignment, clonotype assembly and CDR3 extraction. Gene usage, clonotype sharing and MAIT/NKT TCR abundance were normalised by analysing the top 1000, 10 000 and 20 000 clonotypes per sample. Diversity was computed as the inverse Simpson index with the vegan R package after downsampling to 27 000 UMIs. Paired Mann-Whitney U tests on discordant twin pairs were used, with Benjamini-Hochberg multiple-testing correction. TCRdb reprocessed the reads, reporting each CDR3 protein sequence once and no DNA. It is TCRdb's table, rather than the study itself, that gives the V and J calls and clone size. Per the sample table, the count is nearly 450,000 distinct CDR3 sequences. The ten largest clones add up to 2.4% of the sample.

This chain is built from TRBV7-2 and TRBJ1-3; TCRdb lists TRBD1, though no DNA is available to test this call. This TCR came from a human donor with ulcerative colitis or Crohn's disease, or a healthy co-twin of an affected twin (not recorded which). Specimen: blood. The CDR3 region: CASSLVTGVGNTIYF.